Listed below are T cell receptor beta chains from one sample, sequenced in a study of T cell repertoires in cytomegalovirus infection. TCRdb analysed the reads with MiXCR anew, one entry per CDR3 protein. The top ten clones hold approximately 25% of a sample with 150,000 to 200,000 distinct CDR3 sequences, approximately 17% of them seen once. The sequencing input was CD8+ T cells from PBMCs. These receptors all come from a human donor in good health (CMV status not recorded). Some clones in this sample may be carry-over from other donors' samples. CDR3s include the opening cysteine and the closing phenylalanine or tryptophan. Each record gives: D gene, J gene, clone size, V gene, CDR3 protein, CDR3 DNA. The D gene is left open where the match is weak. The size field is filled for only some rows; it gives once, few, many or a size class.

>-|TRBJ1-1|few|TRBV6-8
CASSSSPNTEAFF
TGTGCCAGCAGTTCGTCACCGAACACTGAAGCTTTCTTT
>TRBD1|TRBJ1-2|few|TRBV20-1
CSASPRDSYGYTF
TGCAGTGCTAGTCCCCGGGACAGCTATGGCTACACCTTC
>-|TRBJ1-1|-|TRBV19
CASRSGRITEAFF
TGTGCCAGCCGCTCCGGGAGGATCACTGAAGCTTTCTTT
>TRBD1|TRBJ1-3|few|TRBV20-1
CSARRDRGNTIYF
TGCAGTGCTAGACGGGACAGGGGAAACACCATATATTTT
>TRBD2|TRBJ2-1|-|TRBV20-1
CSARDRLAGVVGWQFF
TGCAGTGCTAGAGATCGACTAGCGGGGGTTGTTGGGTGGCAGTTCTTC
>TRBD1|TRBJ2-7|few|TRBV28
CASSSPRDRGVYEQYF
TGTGCCAGCAGTTCCCCCCGGGACAGAGGAGTCTACGAGCAGTACTTC
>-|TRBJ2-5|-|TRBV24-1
CATSDVSAANQETQYF
TGTGCCACCAGTGATGTCTCTGCGGCGAACCAAGAGACCCAGTACTTC
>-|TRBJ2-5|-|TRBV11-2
CASSDEKYVQETQYF
TGTGCCAGCAGCGACGAGAAATACGTTCAAGAGACCCAGTACTTC
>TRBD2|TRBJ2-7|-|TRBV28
CASRPRGDSYEQYF
TGTGCCAGCAGGCCCCGGGGGGATTCCTACGAGCAGTACTTC
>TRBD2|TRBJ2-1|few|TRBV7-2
CAVLGTSVKYEQFF
TGTGCCGTCTTGGGGACTAGCGTCAAGTATGAGCAGTTCTTC
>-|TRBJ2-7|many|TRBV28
CASIKRITEYDEQYF
TGTGCCAGCATCAAACGGATAACGGAGTACGACGAGCAGTACTTC
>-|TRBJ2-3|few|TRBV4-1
CASSPRTERLRTDTQYF
TGCGCCAGCAGCCCGCGGACCGAGCGGCTGCGCACAGATACGCAGTATTTT
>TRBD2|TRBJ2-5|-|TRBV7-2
CVSSLEGLVVETQYF
TGTGTCAGCAGCTTAGAGGGACTAGTGGTGGAGACCCAGTACTTC
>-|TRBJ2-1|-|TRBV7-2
CASTPTDKHGEQFF
TGTGCCAGCACCCCGACAGACAAACACGGTGAGCAGTTCTTC
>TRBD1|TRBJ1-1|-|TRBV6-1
CASSSGQGITEAFF
TGTGCCAGCAGTAGCGGACAGGGTATAACTGAAGCTTTCTTT
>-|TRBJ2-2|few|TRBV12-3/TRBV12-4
CASSFGQAQLFF
TGTGCCAGCAGTTTCGGGCAGGCCCAGCTGTTTTTT
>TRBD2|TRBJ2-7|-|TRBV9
CASKVAGVQVEQYF
TGTGCCAGCAAAGTAGCGGGGGTGCAGGTGGAGCAGTACTTC
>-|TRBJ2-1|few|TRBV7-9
CASSFRNRESYNEQFF
TGTGCCAGCAGCTTTCGCAACAGGGAGTCCTACAATGAGCAGTTCTTC
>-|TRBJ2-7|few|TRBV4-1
CASSQTWADAYEQYF
TGCGCCAGCAGCCAGACCTGGGCAGACGCCTACGAGCAGTACTTC
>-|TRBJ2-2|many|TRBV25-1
CASSPLTLTGELFF
TGTGCCAGCAGTCCTCTAACACTCACCGGGGAGCTGTTTTTT
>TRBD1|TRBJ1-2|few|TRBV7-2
CASSRYTGGHGYTF
TGTGCCAGCAGTCGTTACACAGGGGGCCATGGCTACACCTTC
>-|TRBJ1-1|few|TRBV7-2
CASSLVSQGGVNTEAFF
TGTGCCAGCAGCTTAGTTAGCCAGGGAGGGGTGAACACTGAAGCTTTCTTT
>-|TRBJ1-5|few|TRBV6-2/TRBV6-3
CASSTGTGTVVVPQHF
TGTGCCAGCAGTACGGGGACCGGGACGGTGGTCGTGCCCCAGCATTTT
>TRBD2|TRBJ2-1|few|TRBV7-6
CASGPAGGLPYNEQFF
TGTGCCAGCGGACCAGCGGGGGGTCTACCCTACAATGAGCAGTTCTTC
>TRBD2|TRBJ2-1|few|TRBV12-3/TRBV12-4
CASSRYRGDQQDEQFF
TGTGCCAGCAGTCGCTACCGGGGGGACCAACAAGATGAGCAGTTCTTC
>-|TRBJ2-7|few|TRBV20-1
CSVMTVNGEQYF
TGCAGTGTTATGACGGTTAACGGCGAGCAGTACTTC